The source of this T cell receptor beta chain is a study of shared clonotypes between healthy human individuals. Clones were sequenced by immunoSEQ multiplex PCR, and TCRdb holds only the in-frame ones, with some missing. The sample contains over a million clones, around 78% of which appear only once. The germline V gene has CDR1 SGHAT and CDR2 FQNNGV. V was pared by 3 bases and J by 7 bases, with 4 bases of the junction left unmatched. This CDR3 is built from 15 residues. Material for sequencing was memory CD4+ T cells from PBMCs. Specified subset: CD45RA-negative fraction. The chain links TRBV11-2 to TRBJ2-1; 12 bases align to TRBD2. The receptor was derived from a man aged 18 to 30 in good health. Some clones in this sample may be carry-over from other donors' samples. CDR3 in amino acids: CASSFTTSGSNEQFF. Written as DNA, the CDR3 is TGTGCCAGCAGCTTTACGACTAGCGGGAGTAATGAGCAGTTCTTC.